A selection of T cell receptor beta chains follows, all from one sample in a study of spatial heterogeneity in lung cancer. TCRdb processed the 5' RACE reads anew with MiXCR; each CDR3 protein has one entry. The sample shows 25,000 to 30,000 distinct CDR3 sequences, approximately 7% of them seen only once. Sequencing was performed on lung tumor tissue, taken at surgery. Receptors were obtained from a male donor with early-stage non-small cell lung cancer. Both conserved end residues are part of each CDR3. A D gene is named only where the DNA matches it firmly. The size of a clone is reported for some rows only, either as once, few or many, or as a class for expanded clones.

many	TRBV7-8	-	TRBJ1-5	CASSFYQGTYSNQPQHF	TGTGCCAGCAGCTTTTACCAGGGAACCTATAGCAATCAGCCCCAGCATTTT
few	TRBV20-1	-	TRBJ2-5	CSAPLRTVQETQYF	TGCAGTGCCCCCCTACGGACAGTACAAGAGACCCAGTACTTC
few	TRBV6-2/TRBV6-3	-	TRBJ2-5	CASSFTLQETQYF	TGTGCCAGCAGTTTTACCTTACAAGAGACCCAGTACTTC
few	TRBV28	-	TRBJ2-3	CASRRTRATQYF	TGTGCCAGTCGGAGAACGCGAGCGACGCAGTATTTT
many	TRBV7-2	TRBD1	TRBJ1-5	CASRQGVEQPQHF	TGTGCCAGCCGCCAGGGGGTTGAACAGCCCCAGCATTTT
many	TRBV9	-	TRBJ1-2	CASSVDPDSYYGYTF	TGTGCCAGCAGCGTAGACCCTGACAGCTACTATGGCTACACCTTC
many	TRBV27	-	TRBJ1-4	CASSPGRPDEKLFF	TGTGCCAGCAGTCCCGGGCGGCCCGATGAAAAACTGTTTTTT
-	TRBV7-8	TRBD1	TRBJ1-2	CASSLGETGAYGYTF	TGTGCCAGCAGCTTAGGGGAAACAGGGGCCTATGGCTACACCTTC
-	TRBV12-3/TRBV12-4	-	TRBJ2-7	CASSPTGPPTRYEQYF	TGTGCCAGCAGCCCAACAGGACCGCCGACCCGGTACGAGCAGTACTTC
few	TRBV15	-	TRBJ2-3	CATSTEGVDTQYF	TGTGCCACCAGCACAGAGGGGGTAGATACGCAGTATTTT
few	TRBV20-1	-	TRBJ1-2	CSASDLYGYTF	TGCAGTGCTTCTGACCTCTATGGCTACACCTTC
-	TRBV12-3/TRBV12-4	-	TRBJ2-4	CASSIGDLLNILYF	TGTGCCAGCAGTATAGGGGATCTCCTAAACATTCTGTACTTC
many	TRBV6-5	TRBD1	TRBJ2-2	CASSPVRTGGHPTGELFF	TGTGCCAGCAGCCCCGTTAGGACAGGGGGCCACCCTACCGGGGAGCTGTTTTTT
many	TRBV10-3	-	TRBJ1-1	CAISPLALNTEAFF	TGTGCCATCAGTCCCTTAGCCCTGAACACTGAAGCTTTCTTT
many	TRBV7-9	TRBD1	TRBJ1-4	CASSLADRGDEKLFF	TGTGCCAGCAGCTTAGCTGACAGGGGGGACGAAAAACTGTTTTTT
many	TRBV20-1	-	TRBJ2-2	CSALRGRGPNTGELFF	TGCAGTGCCCTCCGGGGCAGGGGCCCGAACACCGGGGAGCTGTTTTTT
many	TRBV5-1	TRBD2	TRBJ2-5	CASSSPGAGGQETQYF	TGCGCCAGCAGCTCTCCCGGAGCGGGGGGGCAAGAGACCCAGTACTTC
-	TRBV3-1	-	TRBJ1-2	CASSQGVNYGYTF	TGTGCCAGCAGCCAAGGGGTTAACTATGGCTACACCTTC
-	TRBV28	-	TRBJ2-3	CASSLAKPTQYF	TGTGCCAGCAGTTTGGCTAAACCGACGCAGTATTTT
many	TRBV29-1	-	TRBJ1-4	CSVFGVDNEKLFF	TGCAGCGTTTTCGGGGTAGATAATGAAAAACTGTTTTTT
few	TRBV4-1	-	TRBJ2-7	CASSQVDTSYEQYF	TGCGCCAGCAGCCAAGTGGACACCTCCTACGAGCAGTACTTC
many	TRBV24-1	-	TRBJ1-1	CATSTRGDTEAFF	TGTGCCACCAGTACTAGGGGGGACACTGAAGCTTTCTTT
few	TRBV7-8	-	TRBJ1-2	CASSQKNVAGGYGYTF	TGTGCCAGCAGCCAAAAAAACGTGGCGGGAGGGTATGGCTACACCTTC
many	TRBV20-1	TRBD1	TRBJ1-4	CSARGQGGVATNEKLFF	TGCAGTGCTAGGGGACAGGGGGGTGTGGCAACTAATGAAAAACTGTTTTTT
-	TRBV15	TRBD1	TRBJ1-4	CATSRGQAREKLFF	TGTGCCACCAGCAGGGGACAGGCACGGGAAAAACTGTTTTTT
many	TRBV7-8	-	TRBJ1-6	CASSLEMGSPLHF	TGTGCCAGCAGCCTAGAAATGGGTTCACCCCTCCACTTT
many	TRBV4-3	-	TRBJ1-2	CASSQGTGYYGYTF	TGCGCCAGCAGCCAAGGCACAGGGTATTATGGCTACACCTTC
many	TRBV25-1	-	TRBJ1-2	CASSVADTSGYTF	TGTGCCAGCAGTGTTGCGGACACGTCCGGCTACACCTTC
many	TRBV12-3/TRBV12-4	TRBD1	TRBJ1-1	CASSFRTGSNTEAFF	TGTGCCAGCAGTTTCCGGACAGGGTCGAACACTGAAGCTTTCTTT
-	TRBV24-1	-	TRBJ2-3	CATSDSSLLRGDTQYF	TGTGCCACCAGTGATTCAAGTCTACTTCGAGGAGATACGCAGTATTTT
many	TRBV12-3/TRBV12-4	-	TRBJ2-1	CASSLRGTDNEQFF	TGTGCCAGCAGTTTACGGGGGACAGACAATGAGCAGTTCTTC
many	TRBV28	-	TRBJ1-4	CASSPVRATNEKLFF	TGTGCCAGCAGTCCCGTCAGGGCAACTAATGAAAAACTGTTTTTT
many	TRBV27	-	TRBJ2-1	CASSLSGRYSYNEQFF	TGTGCCAGCAGTTTATCGGGACGCTACTCCTACAATGAGCAGTTCTTC
large	TRBV28	-	TRBJ1-6	CASSLCPGVHPLPLHF	TGTGCCAGCAGTTTATGTCCAGGGGTACACCCTTTGCCCCTCCACTTT
few	TRBV28	-	TRBJ2-3	CASLGSRGPTDTQYF	TGTGCCAGCCTCGGGTCCCGGGGGCCCACAGATACGCAGTATTTT
many	TRBV5-6	TRBD1	TRBJ1-1	CASSPDRRLNTEAFF	TGTGCCAGCAGTCCGGACAGGAGATTGAACACTGAAGCTTTCTTT
many	TRBV20-1	TRBD1	TRBJ2-7	CSARATGGLYEQYF	TGCAGTGCTAGGGCGACAGGGGGGCTGTACGAGCAGTACTTC
few	TRBV6-2/TRBV6-3	-	TRBJ1-5	CASNPTGGLSNQPQHF	TGTGCCAGCAATCCGACAGGAGGACTTAGCAATCAGCCCCAGCATTTT
-	TRBV20-1	-	TRBJ2-1	CSARGQPKREQFF	TGCAGTGCTAGAGGGCAGCCCAAGCGTGAGCAGTTCTTC
-	TRBV28	-	TRBJ2-7	CASTLEGTYEQYF	TGTGCCAGCACCCTCGAAGGGACCTACGAGCAGTACTTC
-	TRBV5-1	-	TRBJ1-6	CASSPRTPEDSPLHF	TGCGCCAGCAGCCCCAGGACCCCCGAGGATTCACCCCTCCACTTT
few	TRBV2	-	TRBJ1-1	CASSVQGTSEAFF	TGTGCCAGCAGTGTTCAGGGTACGTCTGAAGCTTTCTTT
many	TRBV13	-	TRBJ1-1	CASTQVNTEAFF	TGTGCCAGCACACAGGTGAACACTGAAGCTTTCTTT
-	TRBV4-1	TRBD2	TRBJ2-2	CASSQAGTSGGGTGELFF	TGCGCCAGCAGCCAAGCCGGGACTAGCGGAGGAGGGACCGGGGAGCTGTTTTTT
many	TRBV5-6	-	TRBJ1-2	CASSLAGSSYGYTF	TGTGCCAGCAGCTTAGCAGGGTCCTCCTATGGCTACACCTTC
many	TRBV11-2	TRBD2	TRBJ2-5	CASSLGLAQETQYF	TGTGCCAGCAGCTTAGGACTAGCCCAAGAGACCCAGTACTTC
many	TRBV3-2	-	TRBJ1-1	CASSQVRGTDTEAFF	TGTGCCAGCAGCCAAGTACGAGGGACTGATACTGAAGCTTTCTTT
many	TRBV7-2	-	TRBJ2-4	CASSLNTLNIQYF	TGTGCCAGCAGCTTAAACACTTTGAACATTCAGTACTTC
few	TRBV4-3	-	TRBJ1-2	CASSQDRSSLGGYTF	TGCGCCAGCAGCCAAGATAGGAGTTCCCTGGGGGGCTACACCTTC
many	TRBV27	-	TRBJ2-7	CASSSYRVGSYEQYF	TGTGCCAGCAGTTCGTACAGGGTAGGTTCGTACGAGCAGTACTTC
few	TRBV28	-	TRBJ1-4	CASSIIGQEKLFF	TGTGCCAGCAGTATCATAGGACAGGAAAAACTGTTTTTT
many	TRBV28	TRBD1	TRBJ1-2	CASSLGQGRGYTF	TGTGCCAGCAGCCTCGGACAGGGTCGCGGCTACACCTTC
-	TRBV20-1	-	TRBJ2-4	CSARAASIAKNIQYF	TGCAGTGCTAGAGCTGCTTCGATTGCCAAAAACATTCAGTACTTC
many	TRBV5-1	TRBD2	TRBJ2-5	CASSFLAGGQETQYF	TGCGCCAGCAGCTTCCTAGCGGGGGGGCAGGAGACCCAGTACTTC